This TCR beta chain derives from a study of blood T cell repertoires in COVID-19. About the research overall: Acute-phase and convalescent COVID-19 samples originated in the United States, Italy and Spain. The cDNA or gDNA used as material had been derived from T cells, B-cell-depleted T cells, or PBMCs.

CDR3 length: 12 residues. With 6 bases removed from V and 9 bases from J, the gap between germline ends came to 15 bases. Per the authors' pipeline: Reference gene primer amplification gave nucleated cell count estimates. TCRdb's copy holds only in-frame clones and misses some; the assay was immunoSEQ multiplex PCR. For V, J and clone size, that table is used; D and trimming come from the DNA. Of around 250,000 clones in the sample, roughly 82% were seen once. Sequencing was performed on peripheral blood. The chain recombines TRBV12-3 or TRBV12-4 with TRBJ2-7; the D gene is possibly TRBD1 (5 bases). This TCR was sampled from an older man with acute or convalescent COVID-19. CDR3 loop: CASSRPTAPQYF. The CDR3, as DNA: TGTGCCAGCAGCCGACCGACAGCCCCGCAGTACTTC.